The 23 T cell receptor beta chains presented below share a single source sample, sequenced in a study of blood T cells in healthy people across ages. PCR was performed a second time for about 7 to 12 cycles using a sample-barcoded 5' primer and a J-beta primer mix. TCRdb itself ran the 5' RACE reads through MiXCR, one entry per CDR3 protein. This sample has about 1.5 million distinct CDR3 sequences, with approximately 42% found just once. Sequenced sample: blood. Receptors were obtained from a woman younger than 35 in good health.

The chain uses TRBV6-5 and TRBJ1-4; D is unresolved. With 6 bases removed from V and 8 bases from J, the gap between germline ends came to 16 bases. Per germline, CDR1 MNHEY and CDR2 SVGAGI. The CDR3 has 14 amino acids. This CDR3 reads CASSPGEGDEKLFF. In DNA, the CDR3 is TGTGCCAGCAGCCCCGGGGAGGGTGACGAAAAACTGTTTTTT.

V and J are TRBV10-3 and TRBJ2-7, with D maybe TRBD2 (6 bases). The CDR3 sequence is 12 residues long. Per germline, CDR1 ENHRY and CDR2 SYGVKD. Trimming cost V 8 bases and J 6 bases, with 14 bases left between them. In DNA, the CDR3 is TGTGCCATCGCGCGGGGAACCGGCGAGCAGTACTTC. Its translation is CAIARGTGEQYF.

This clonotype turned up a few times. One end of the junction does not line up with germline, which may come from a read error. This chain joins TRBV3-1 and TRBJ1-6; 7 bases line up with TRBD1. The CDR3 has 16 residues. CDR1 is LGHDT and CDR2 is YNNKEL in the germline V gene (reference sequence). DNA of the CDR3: TGTGCCAGCAGCCAGCAAGGGACAGCCCATAATTCGCCCCTCCACTTT. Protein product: CASSQQGTAHNSPLHF. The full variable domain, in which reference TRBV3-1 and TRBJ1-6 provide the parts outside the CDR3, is DTAVSQTPKYLVTQMGNDKSIKCEQNLGHDTMYWYKQDSKKFLKIMFSYNNKELIINETVPNRFSPKSPDKAHLNLHINSLELGDSAVYFCASSQQGTAHNSPLHFGNGTRLTVT.

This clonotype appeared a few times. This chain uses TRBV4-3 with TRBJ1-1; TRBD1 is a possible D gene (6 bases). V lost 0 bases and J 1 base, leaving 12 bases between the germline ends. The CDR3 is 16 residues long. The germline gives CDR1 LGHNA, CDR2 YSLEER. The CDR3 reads CASSQEMRGPNTEAFF. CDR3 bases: TGCGCCAGCAGCCAAGAAATGCGGGGGCCGAACACTGAAGCTTTCTTT.

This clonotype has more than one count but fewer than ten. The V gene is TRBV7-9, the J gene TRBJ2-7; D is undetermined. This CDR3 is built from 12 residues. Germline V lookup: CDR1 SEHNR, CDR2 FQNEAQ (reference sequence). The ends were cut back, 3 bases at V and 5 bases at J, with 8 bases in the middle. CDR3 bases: TGTGCCAGCAGCTTCGCCCGTAACGAGCAGTACTTC. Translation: CASSFARNEQYF.

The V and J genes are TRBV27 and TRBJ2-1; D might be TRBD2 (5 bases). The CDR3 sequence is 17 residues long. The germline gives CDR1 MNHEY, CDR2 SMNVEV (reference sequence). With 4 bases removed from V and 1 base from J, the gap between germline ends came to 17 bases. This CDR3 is CASSWFTAAGSYNEQFF. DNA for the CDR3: TGTGCCAGCAGTTGGTTTACGGCCGCGGGTTCCTACAATGAGCAGTTCTTC.

Written as DNA, the CDR3 is TGTGCCAGCAGCGTCGGGCGGGGTGGTACGCAGTATTTT. It translates to CASSVGRGGTQYF. The rearrangement links TRBV2 to TRBJ2-3; TRBD2 is a possible D gene (6 bases). Trimming removed 6 bases at V and 8 bases at J, with 15 bases between. Per the germline V gene, CDR1 is SNHLY and CDR2 is FYNNEI. CDR3 length: 13 amino acids.

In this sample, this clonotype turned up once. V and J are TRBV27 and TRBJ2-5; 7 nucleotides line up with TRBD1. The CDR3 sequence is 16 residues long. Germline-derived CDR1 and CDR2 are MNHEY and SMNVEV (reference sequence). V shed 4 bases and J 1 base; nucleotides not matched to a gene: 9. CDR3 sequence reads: CASSSVLRDSQETQYF. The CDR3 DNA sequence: TGTGCCAGCAGTTCCGTTCTACGGGACAGCCAAGAGACCCAGTACTTC.

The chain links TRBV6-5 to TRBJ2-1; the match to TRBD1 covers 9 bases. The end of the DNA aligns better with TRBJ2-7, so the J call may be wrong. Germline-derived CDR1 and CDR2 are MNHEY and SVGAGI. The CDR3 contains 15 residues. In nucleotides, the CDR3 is TGTGCCAGCAGTTACTCGACAGGGGGAGGATACGAGCAGTACTTC. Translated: CASSYSTGGGYEQYF.

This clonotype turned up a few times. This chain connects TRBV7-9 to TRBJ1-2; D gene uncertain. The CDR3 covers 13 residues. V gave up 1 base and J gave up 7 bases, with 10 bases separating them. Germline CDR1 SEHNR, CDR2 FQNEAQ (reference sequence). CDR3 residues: CASSLVENTGYTF. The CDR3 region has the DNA TGTGCCAGCAGCTTAGTCGAAAACACTGGCTACACCTTC. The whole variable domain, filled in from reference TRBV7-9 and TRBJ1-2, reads DTGVSQNPRHKITKRGQNVTFRCDPISEHNRLYWYRQTLGQGPEFLTYFQNEAQLEKSRLLSDRFSAERPKGSFSTLEIQRTEQGDSAMYLCASSLVENTGYTFGSGTRLTVV.

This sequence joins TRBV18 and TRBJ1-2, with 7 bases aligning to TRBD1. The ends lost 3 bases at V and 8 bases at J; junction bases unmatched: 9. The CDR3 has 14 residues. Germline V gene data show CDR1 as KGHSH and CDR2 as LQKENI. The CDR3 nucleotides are TGTGCCAGCTCACCCCGGGACAGACCTCACGGCTACACCTTC. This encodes CASSPRDRPHGYTF.

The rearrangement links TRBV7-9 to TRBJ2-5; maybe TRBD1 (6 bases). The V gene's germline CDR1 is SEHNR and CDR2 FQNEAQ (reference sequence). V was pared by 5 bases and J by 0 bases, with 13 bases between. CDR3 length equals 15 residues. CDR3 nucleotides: TGTGCCAGCAGCCTGAACGAGGGGGACCAAGAGACCCAGTACTTC. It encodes CASSLNEGDQETQYF.

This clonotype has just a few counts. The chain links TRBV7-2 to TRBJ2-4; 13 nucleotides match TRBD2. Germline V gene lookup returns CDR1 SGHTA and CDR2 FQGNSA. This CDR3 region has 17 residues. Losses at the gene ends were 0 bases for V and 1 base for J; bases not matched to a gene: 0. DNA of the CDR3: TGTGCCAGCAGCTTAGCGGGACTAGCGGGGGCCAAAAACATTCAGTACTTC. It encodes CASSLAGLAGAKNIQYF. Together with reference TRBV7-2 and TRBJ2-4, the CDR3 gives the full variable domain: GAGVSQSPSNKVTEKGKDVELRCDPISGHTALYWYRQSLGQGLEFLIYFQGNSAPDKSGLPSDRFSAERTGGSVSTLTIQRTQQEDSAVYLCASSLAGLAGAKNIQYFGAGTRLSVL.

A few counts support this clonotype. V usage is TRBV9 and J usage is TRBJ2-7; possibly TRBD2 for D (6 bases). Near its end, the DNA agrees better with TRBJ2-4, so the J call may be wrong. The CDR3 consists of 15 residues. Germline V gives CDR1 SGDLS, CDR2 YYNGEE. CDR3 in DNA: TGTGCCAGCAGCCCCGGTCCGGGAGACAAAAACATTCAGTACTTC. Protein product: CASSPGPGDKNIQYF.

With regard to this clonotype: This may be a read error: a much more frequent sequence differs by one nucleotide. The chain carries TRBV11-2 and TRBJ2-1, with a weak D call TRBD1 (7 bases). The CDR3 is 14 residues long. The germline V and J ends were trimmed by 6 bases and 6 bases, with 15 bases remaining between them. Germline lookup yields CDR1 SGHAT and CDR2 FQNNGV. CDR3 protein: CASRLGQGGNEQFF. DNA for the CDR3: TGTGCCAGCAGGCTAGGTCAGGGGGGCAATGAGCAGTTCTTC.

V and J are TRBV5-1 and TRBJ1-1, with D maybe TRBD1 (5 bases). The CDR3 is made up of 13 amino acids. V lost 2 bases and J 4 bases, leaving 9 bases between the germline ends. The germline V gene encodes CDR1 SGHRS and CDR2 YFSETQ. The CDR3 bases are TGCGCCAGCAGCTTCGAGGGACCCACTGAAGCTTTCTTT. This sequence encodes CASSFEGPTEAFF. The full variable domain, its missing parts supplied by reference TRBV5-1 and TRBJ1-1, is KAGVTQTPRYLIKTRGQQVTLSCSPISGHRSVSWYQQTPGQGLQFLFEYFSETQRNKGNFPGRFSGRQFSNSRSEMNVSTLELGDSALYLCASSFEGPTEAFFGQGTRLTVV.

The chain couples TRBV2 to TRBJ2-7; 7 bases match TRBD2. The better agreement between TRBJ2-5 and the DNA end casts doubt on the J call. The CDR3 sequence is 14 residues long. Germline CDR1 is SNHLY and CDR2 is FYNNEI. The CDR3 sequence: CASSDETSLETQYF. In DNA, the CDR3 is TGTGCCAGCAGTGATGAGACTAGCTTGGAGACCCAGTACTTC.

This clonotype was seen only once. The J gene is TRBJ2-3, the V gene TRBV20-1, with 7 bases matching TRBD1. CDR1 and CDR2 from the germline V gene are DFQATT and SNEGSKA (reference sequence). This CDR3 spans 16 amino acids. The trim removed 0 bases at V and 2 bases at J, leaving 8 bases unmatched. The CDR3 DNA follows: TGCAGTGCTAGAGAGGTTCCGGGACAGTTCACAGATACGCAGTATTTT. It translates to CSAREVPGQFTDTQYF.

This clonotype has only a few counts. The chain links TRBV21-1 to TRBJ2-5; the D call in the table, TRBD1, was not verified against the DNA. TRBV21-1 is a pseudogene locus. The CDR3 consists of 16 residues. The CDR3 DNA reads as TGTGCCAGCAGCAGTAAGCGGGGGGGGTTCCAAGAGACCCAGTACTTC. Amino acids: CASSSKRGGFQETQYF.

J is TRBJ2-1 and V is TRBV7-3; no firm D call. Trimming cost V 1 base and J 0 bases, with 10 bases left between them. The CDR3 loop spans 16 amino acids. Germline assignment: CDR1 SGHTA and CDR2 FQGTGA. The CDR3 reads CASSLIGSSSYNEQFF. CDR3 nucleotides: TGTGCCAGCAGCTTAATCGGCTCGAGCTCCTACAATGAGCAGTTCTTC.

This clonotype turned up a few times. In nucleotides, the CDR3 is TGTGCCAGCAGCCAAATGGGACAGCAAGAGACCCAGTACTTC. Encoded protein: CASSQMGQQETQYF. This chain links TRBV3-1 with TRBJ2-5, with 7 positions matching TRBD1. Germline V CDR1 and CDR2: LGHDT, YNNKEL (reference sequence). V lost 2 bases, J lost 2 bases, and 2 bases stayed unmatched. CDR3 length equals 14 residues.

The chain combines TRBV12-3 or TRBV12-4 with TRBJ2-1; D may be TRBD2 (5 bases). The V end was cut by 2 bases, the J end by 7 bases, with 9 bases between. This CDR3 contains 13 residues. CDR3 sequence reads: CASSLYRRNEQFF. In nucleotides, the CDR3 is TGTGCCAGCAGTTTATATCGGAGGAATGAGCAGTTCTTC.

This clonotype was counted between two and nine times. The DNA for the CDR3 is TGTGCCAGCAGCCCTCACAGGGGGGACGCTGAAGCTTTCTTT. Translated: CASSPHRGDAEAFF. The chain combines TRBV7-2 with TRBJ1-1; TRBD1 agrees at 8 bases. Germline CDR1 and CDR2: SGHTA and FQGNSA. The CDR3 consists of 14 residues. The trim removed 5 bases at V and 6 bases at J, leaving 8 bases unmatched.